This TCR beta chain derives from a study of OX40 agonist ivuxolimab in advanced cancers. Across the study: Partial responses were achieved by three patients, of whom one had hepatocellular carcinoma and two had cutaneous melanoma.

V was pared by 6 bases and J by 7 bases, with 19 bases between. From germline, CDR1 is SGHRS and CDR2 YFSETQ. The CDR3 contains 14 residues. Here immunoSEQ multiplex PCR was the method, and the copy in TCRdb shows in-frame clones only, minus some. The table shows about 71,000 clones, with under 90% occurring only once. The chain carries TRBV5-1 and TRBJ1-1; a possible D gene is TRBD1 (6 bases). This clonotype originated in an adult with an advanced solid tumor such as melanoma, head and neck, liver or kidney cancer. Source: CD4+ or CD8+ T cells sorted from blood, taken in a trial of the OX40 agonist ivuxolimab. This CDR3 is CASKFSAGAHEAFF. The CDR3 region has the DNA TGCGCCAGCAAGTTCTCCGCAGGGGCCCATGAAGCTTTCTTT. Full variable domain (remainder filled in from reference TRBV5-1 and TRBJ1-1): KAGVTQTPRYLIKTRGQQVTLSCSPISGHRSVSWYQQTPGQGLQFLFEYFSETQRNKGNFPGRFSGRQFSNSRSEMNVSTLELGDSALYLCASKFSAGAHEAFFGQGTRLTVV.